These 23 T cell receptor beta chains share one sample of origin, sequenced in a study of cytomegalovirus exposure and HLA in healthy donors. Profiled with immunoSEQ multiplex PCR; TCRdb holds only in-frame clones, not every one. The sample holds 45,000 to 70,000 clones; roughly nine tenths are singletons and the top ten take 0.85% to 1.2%. The sample was PBMCs. All receptors derive from a man between 18 and 35 years old in good health and CMV-seronegative.

A single count supports this clone. The chain couples TRBV5-1 to TRBJ2-1, with 8 nucleotides matching TRBD2. In germline, CDR1 is SGHRS, CDR2 YFSETQ. Trimming cost V 0 bases and J 4 bases; bases outside gene matches: 6. The CDR3 is 16 residues long. The CDR3 is CASSLEAGALYNEQFF. Written as DNA, the CDR3 is TGCGCCAGCAGCTTGGAAGCGGGAGCGCTATACAATGAGCAGTTCTTC.

This clone came up once. The chain is built from TRBV6-1 and TRBJ2-7; 10 bases align to TRBD1. The J segment lost 3 bases and the V segment lost 10 bases, leaving 6 bases of the junction unmatched. This CDR3 spans 13 amino acids. CDR1 and CDR2 (germline): MNHNS, SASEGT. CDR3 nucleotide sequence: TGTGCCACAGGACAGGGGGTATTCTACGAGCAGTACTTC. Translated: CATGQGVFYEQYF.

This rearrangement joins TRBV19 to TRBJ2-3; 9 nucleotides agree with TRBD1. Germline trimming cut 6 bases from V and 4 bases from J; bases unmatched to any gene: 8. CDR3 length: 15 residues. Germline V lookup: CDR1 LNHDA, CDR2 SQIVND (reference sequence). CDR3 loop: CASSLGTGLPDTQYF. As DNA, the CDR3 is TGTGCCAGTAGCCTGGGGACAGGGCTACCAGATACGCAGTATTTT. Based on the CDR3 plus reference TRBV19 and TRBJ2-3, the full variable domain is DGGITQSPKYLFRKEGQNVTLSCEQNLNHDAMYWYRQDPGQGLRLIYYSQIVNDFQKGDIAEGYSVSREKKESFPLTVTSAQKNPTAFYLCASSLGTGLPDTQYFGPGTRLTVL.

V gene TRBV18 combines with J gene TRBJ1-3; a weak D match, TRBD1 (5 bases). V gave up 3 bases and J gave up 1 base, with 7 bases separating them. The CDR3 is 14 amino acids. Looked up from germline, CDR1 is KGHSH and CDR2 is LQKENI. This chain's CDR3 is CASSPQGSGNTIYF. CDR3 nucleotides: TGTGCCAGCTCACCGCAGGGATCTGGAAACACCATATATTTT.

The chain employs TRBV6-5 and TRBJ2-7; maybe TRBD2 (5 bases). Germline V gene data show CDR1 as MNHEY and CDR2 as SVGAGI. The CDR3 contains 15 residues. Deletions cut 3 bases from V and 3 bases from J, with 15 bases between. CDR3 protein: CASSYGSPEVYEQYF. CDR3 coding DNA: TGTGCCAGCAGTTATGGGAGCCCAGAGGTCTACGAGCAGTACTTC.

The rearrangement joins TRBV14 to TRBJ2-5; the D gene is possibly TRBD2 (5 bases). The CDR3 has 15 amino acids. V lost 1 base to trimming and J lost 1 base, with 10 bases between them. Germline loops: CDR1 SGHDN, CDR2 FVKESK. The CDR3: CASSQGGFTQETQYF. CDR3 bases: TGTGCCAGCAGCCAAGGAGGGTTCACCCAAGAGACCCAGTACTTC.

The chain couples TRBV4-2 to TRBJ2-7, with 8 positions matching TRBD1. In germline, CDR1 is LGHNA, CDR2 YNFKEQ. Unmatched junction bases numbered 11, after V lost 7 bases and J lost 0 bases. The CDR3 is made up of 16 amino acids. CDR3 bases: TGTGCCAGCACCACAATCCGGGACAGGCACTCCTACGAGCAGTACTTC. Protein: CASTTIRDRHSYEQYF.

The chain couples TRBV4-3 to TRBJ1-2; TRBD1 matches at 7 bases. V gave up 0 bases and J gave up 6 bases; unmatched junction bases: 13. The CDR3 loop spans 17 amino acids. CDR1 is LGHNA, CDR2 YSLEER, per germline. The CDR3 protein is CASSQEIVGQYRDGYTF. CDR3 in DNA: TGCGCCAGCAGCCAAGAGATAGTGGGACAGTACCGCGATGGCTACACCTTC.

DNA of the CDR3: TGTGCCAGTAGTCAATCGACAGGTACCTACAATGAGCAGTTCTTC. Translating it yields CASSQSTGTYNEQFF. The chain is built from TRBV19 and TRBJ2-1; tentative D call: TRBD1 (6 bases). V was clipped by 5 bases and J by 2 bases, with 13 bases between them. Germline loops: CDR1 LNHDA, CDR2 SQIVND (reference sequence). The CDR3 has 15 amino acids.

The rearrangement uses TRBV27 and TRBJ1-1; a weak D match, TRBD1 (6 bases). The CDR3 totals 15 residues. The germline CDR1 and CDR2 sequences are MNHEY and SMNVEV (reference sequence). V was trimmed by 6 bases and J by 6 bases, leaving 20 bases between them. The CDR3 DNA sequence: TGTGCCAGCAGGGTACTCGAACAGGGTTATGCTGAAGCTTTCTTT. It specifies CASRVLEQGYAEAFF.

The chain is built from TRBV29-1 and TRBJ2-1; a possible D gene is TRBD2 (5 bases). V dropped 5 bases and J dropped 5 bases, with 7 bases sitting between them. CDR3 length equals 11 residues. From germline, CDR1 is SQVTM and CDR2 ANQGSEA. For the CDR3, the DNA is TGCAGCGTTACGCGGGACAATGAGCAGTTCTTC. Translating it yields CSVTRDNEQFF.

This clone showed up just a few times. The chain couples TRBV4-1 to TRBJ2-2; 11 positions agree with TRBD2. Germline assignment: CDR1 MGHRA and CDR2 YSYEKL. The CDR3 totals 16 residues. Unmatched junction bases numbered 5, after V lost 1 base and J lost 7 bases. CDR3 in DNA: TGCGCCAGCAGCCAAGCACTAGCGGGAGTTCGCGGGGAGCTGTTTTTT. Residues: CASSQALAGVRGELFF.

This chain links TRBV4-1 with TRBJ2-7, with a weak D call TRBD2 (6 bases). V lost 0 bases and J 9 bases, leaving 9 bases between the germline ends. The germline CDR1 and CDR2 sequences are MGHRA and YSYEKL. This CDR3 region has 12 residues. The CDR3 loop is CASSQDTGVQYF. In nucleotides, the CDR3 is TGCGCCAGCAGCCAAGATACGGGAGTGCAGTACTTC.

The chain recombines TRBV9 with TRBJ2-1; D is undetermined. Germline V gene data show CDR1 as SGDLS and CDR2 as YYNGEE. The CDR3 consists of 16 residues. Trimming left V 1 base short and J 8 bases short, with 19 bases between. The CDR3 region has the DNA TGTGCCAGCAGCGTAAAATCAGCGAATTTCGGAGATGAGCAGTTCTTC. This translates into CASSVKSANFGDEQFF.

V and J are TRBV11-3 and TRBJ2-4, with D perhaps matching TRBD2 (5 bases). Germline loops: CDR1 SGHNT, CDR2 YENEEA. Between the trimmed V and J ends, which lost 2 bases and 8 bases, there was a span of 10 bases. This CDR3 has 13 amino acids. The CDR3 loop is CASSLRVGDIQYF. CDR3 DNA: TGTGCCAGCAGCTTAAGGGTCGGGGACATTCAGTACTTC.

The chain's CDR3 is CASSLGTSVNNEQFF. CDR3 in DNA: TGTGCCAGCAGTTTAGGGACTAGCGTAAACAATGAGCAGTTCTTC. V and J are TRBV27 and TRBJ2-1, with TRBD2 matching over 10 bases. The CDR3 has 15 amino acids. V lost 2 bases, J lost 5 bases, and 3 bases stayed unmatched. The germline V gene has CDR1 MNHEY and CDR2 SMNVEV (reference sequence).

This chain joins TRBV2 and TRBJ2-7, with 11 bases fitting TRBD2. From germline, CDR1 is SNHLY and CDR2 FYNNEI. The ends lost 8 bases at V and 3 bases at J; junction bases unmatched: 3. This CDR3 spans 13 amino acids. The chain's CDR3 is CASLAGGRYEQYF. CDR3 bases: TGTGCCAGCCTAGCGGGAGGTCGCTACGAGCAGTACTTC.

The rearrangement uses TRBV27 and TRBJ2-7, with D perhaps matching TRBD1 (6 bases). CDR3 length: 14 amino acids. The germline V gene encodes CDR1 MNHEY and CDR2 SMNVEV (reference sequence). V was pared by 9 bases and J by 1 base, with 16 bases between. In nucleotides, the CDR3 is TGTGCCAGTAAAACAGGGTCGATATCCTACGAGCAGTACTTC. Protein sequence: CASKTGSISYEQYF.

The chain uses TRBV19 and TRBJ2-7; TRBD2 matches at 7 bases. CDR3 length: 17 residues. Per germline, CDR1 LNHDA and CDR2 SQIVND (reference sequence). V was clipped by 3 bases and J by 2 bases; unmatched bases: 13. The CDR3 sequence is CASSMASGFSVPYEQYF. CDR3 nucleotide sequence: TGTGCCAGTAGTATGGCTAGCGGCTTTAGCGTCCCCTACGAGCAGTACTTC.

This clone occurred once. V and J are TRBV5-5 and TRBJ2-7; 13 positions agree with TRBD2. This CDR3 contains 14 residues. The trim removed 0 bases at V and 6 bases at J, leaving 0 bases unmatched. In germline, CDR1 is SGHKS, CDR2 YYEKEE (reference sequence). CDR3 residues: CASSLGLAGGEQYF. Here the CDR3 DNA reads TGTGCCAGCAGCTTGGGACTAGCGGGAGGCGAGCAGTACTTC. Supplemented by reference TRBV5-5 and TRBJ2-7, the full variable domain reads DAGVTQSPTHLIKTRGQQVTLRCSPISGHKSVSWYQQVLGQGPQFIFQYYEKEERGRGNFPDRFSARQFPNYSSELNVNALLLGDSALYLCASSLGLAGGEQYFGPGTRLTVT.

This chain links TRBV28 with TRBJ2-1, with 9 positions matching TRBD1. From germline, CDR1 is MDHEN and CDR2 SYDVKM. Trimming cost V 2 bases and J 5 bases; bases outside gene matches: 4. The CDR3 covers 15 residues. In DNA form, the CDR3 reads TGTGCCAGCAGTTTAAACGGACAGGGGAACAATGAGCAGTTCTTC. This encodes CASSLNGQGNNEQFF.

This chain joins TRBV7-9 and TRBJ2-7; possible D gene TRBD1, 6 bases. CDR3 length equals 12 residues. CDR1 is SEHNR and CDR2 is FQNEAQ in the germline V gene (reference sequence). Trimming cost V 11 bases and J 7 bases, with 18 bases left between them. CDR3 DNA sequence: TGTGCCGGTAGGGACATTTTAGGGGAGCAGTACTTC. Protein: CAGRDILGEQYF.

The CDR3 DNA reads as TGTGCCAGCAGCTCTGGCACAGGGAGGGCTCAGCCCCAGCATTTT. The encoded protein is CASSSGTGRAQPQHF. This sequence joins TRBV5-6 and TRBJ1-5; possible D gene TRBD1, 6 bases. Germline CDR1 is SGHDT and CDR2 is YYEEEE. Deletions cut 3 bases from V and 6 bases from J, with 16 bases between. This CDR3 is 15 amino acids long.